This section outlines one T cell receptor (beta chain) sequence together with its context. What it recognizes is unknown. These data come from a study of CD8 T cells in Susac syndrome. CDR3 length: 12 amino acids. Germline V gene sequence: CDR1 SGHTA, CDR2 FQGNSA. V dropped 5 bases and J dropped 4 bases, with 8 bases sitting between them. RNA in amounts of roughly 0.5 to 1 ug was reverse transcribed with random hexamers. Amplification of TCR beta CDR3 used immunoSEQ multiplex PCR across 54 Vbeta and 13 Jbeta. TCRdb reprocessed the immunoSEQ multiplex PCR reads with MiXCR, giving one entry per CDR3 protein. The sample yields about 200,000 distinct CDR3 sequences, 85% to 95% seen once. TEMRA cells were FACS-enriched, while CD8+ and CD4+ T cells were negatively isolated. Study-wide results and limits: The study's TCR sequencing and HLA analysis drew on a certain number of individuals. That number was acknowledged as relatively small.

The TCR originated in a human donor with multiple sclerosis. The specimen was CD4+ T cells from PBMCs. This chain links TRBV7-2 with TRBJ1-2; the D is unclear. CDR3 sequence: CASSAEFYGYTF. The CDR3 region has the DNA TGTGCCAGCAGCGCCGAGTTCTATGGCTACACCTTC. The variable domain in full, with the rest retrieved from reference TRBV7-2 and TRBJ1-2, is GAGVSQSPSNKVTEKGKDVELRCDPISGHTALYWYRQSLGQGLEFLIYFQGNSAPDKSGLPSDRFSAERTGGSVSTLTIQRTQQEDSAVYLCASSAEFYGYTFGSGTRLTVV.